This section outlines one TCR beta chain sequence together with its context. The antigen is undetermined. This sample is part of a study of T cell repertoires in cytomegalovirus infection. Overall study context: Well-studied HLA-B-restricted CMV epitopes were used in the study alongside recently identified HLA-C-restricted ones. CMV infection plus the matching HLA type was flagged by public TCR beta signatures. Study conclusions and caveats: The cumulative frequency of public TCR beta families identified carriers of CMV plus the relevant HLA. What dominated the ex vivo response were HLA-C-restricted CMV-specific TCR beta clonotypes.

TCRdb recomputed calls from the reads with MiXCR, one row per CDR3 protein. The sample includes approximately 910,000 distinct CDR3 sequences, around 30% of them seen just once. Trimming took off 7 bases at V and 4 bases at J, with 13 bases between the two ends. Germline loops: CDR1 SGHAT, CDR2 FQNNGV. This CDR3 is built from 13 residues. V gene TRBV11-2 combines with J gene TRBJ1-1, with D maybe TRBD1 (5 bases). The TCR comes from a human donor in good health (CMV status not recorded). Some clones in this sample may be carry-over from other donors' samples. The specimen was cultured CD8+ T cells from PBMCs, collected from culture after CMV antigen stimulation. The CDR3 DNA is TGTGCCAGCACCCTCCCGGGACTCACTGAAGCTTTCTTT. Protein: CASTLPGLTEAFF.